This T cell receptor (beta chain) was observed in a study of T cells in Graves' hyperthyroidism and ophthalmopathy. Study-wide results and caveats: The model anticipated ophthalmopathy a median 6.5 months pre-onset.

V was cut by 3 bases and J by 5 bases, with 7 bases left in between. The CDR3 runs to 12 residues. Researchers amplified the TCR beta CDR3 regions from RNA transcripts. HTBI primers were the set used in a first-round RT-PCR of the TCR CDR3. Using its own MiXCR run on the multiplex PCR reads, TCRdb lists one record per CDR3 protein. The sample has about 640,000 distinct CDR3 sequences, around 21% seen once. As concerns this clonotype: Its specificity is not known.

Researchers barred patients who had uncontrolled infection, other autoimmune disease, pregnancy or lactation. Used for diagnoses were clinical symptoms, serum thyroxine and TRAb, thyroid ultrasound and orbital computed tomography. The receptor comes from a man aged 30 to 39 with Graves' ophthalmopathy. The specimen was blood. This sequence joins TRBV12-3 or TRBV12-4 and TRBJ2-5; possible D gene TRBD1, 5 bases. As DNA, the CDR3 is TGTGCCAGCAGTTTTTACAGGGAGACCCAGTACTTC. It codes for CASSFYRETQYF.